A single sample is the source of the 10 T cell receptor beta chains below, sequenced in a study of PD-L1 blockade in urothelial cancer. Generated by immunoSEQ multiplex PCR, the TCRdb table keeps only in-frame clones and is missing some. This sample has about 40,000 clones, with 75% to 90% found just once. Time point described: peripheral blood 6 weeks after treatment start. The sample here was PBMCs, taken around atezolizumab (anti-PD-L1) treatment. The receptors were sampled from a man aged 55 to 70 with urothelial cancer.

The rearrangement links TRBV19 to TRBJ1-5; 8 bases are shared with TRBD1. Germline V gene data show CDR1 as LNHDA and CDR2 as SQIVND (reference sequence). V shed 7 bases and J 5 bases; nucleotides not matched to a gene: 13. CDR3 length equals 16 residues. DNA for the CDR3: TGTGCCAGTATTAAGGGGGCAGGGGGCATCGATCAGCCCCAGCATTTT. This codes for CASIKGAGGIDQPQHF. Full variable domain (remainder filled in from reference TRBV19 and TRBJ1-5): DGGITQSPKYLFRKEGQNVTLSCEQNLNHDAMYWYRQDPGQGLRLIYYSQIVNDFQKGDIAEGYSVSREKKESFPLTVTSAQKNPTAFYLCASIKGAGGIDQPQHFGDGTRLSIL.

The chain is built from TRBV30 and TRBJ1-2; tentative D call: TRBD1 (6 bases). Trimming shortened V by 0 bases and J by 7 bases, and 12 bases separated the two germline ends. This CDR3 spans 13 amino acids. In germline, CDR1 is GTSNPN, CDR2 SVGIG (reference sequence). The CDR3 coding sequence is TGTGCCTGGAGTGTACAGGGAAGCGGTGGCTACACCTTC. Translating gives CAWSVQGSGGYTF.

The gene calls are TRBV10-3 and TRBJ2-1, with TRBD1 as a possible D gene (6 bases). V lost 6 bases and J 3 bases, leaving 18 bases between the germline ends. This CDR3 has 16 residues. CDR1 is ENHRY and CDR2 is SYGVKD in the germline V gene. The CDR3 here is CAISDGQGSRYNEQFF. CDR3 sequence (DNA): TGTGCCATCAGCGACGGGCAGGGGTCCCGCTACAATGAGCAGTTCTTC.

The chain joins TRBV6-5 to TRBJ1-2; 8 positions match TRBD1. The CDR3 runs to 12 residues. V lost 5 bases, J lost 7 bases, and 3 bases stayed unmatched. Germline-derived CDR1 and CDR2 are MNHEY and SVGAGI. For the CDR3, the DNA is TGTGCCAGCAGTCAGGGGGCCTTTGGCTACACCTTC. As protein: CASSQGAFGYTF.

The gene calls are TRBV5-6 and TRBJ2-1; D is possibly TRBD2 (5 bases). The CDR3 extends over 14 amino acids. CDR1 is SGHDT and CDR2 is YYEEEE in the germline V gene. Deletions cut 4 bases from V and 9 bases from J, with 17 bases between. CDR3 DNA: TGTGCCAGCAGCCCGGGCCGAGGGCCGCCTGAGCAGTTCTTC. Translated, it gives CASSPGRGPPEQFF.

The chain links TRBV4-2 to TRBJ2-1; 10 bases align to TRBD2. CDR1 is LGHNA, CDR2 YNFKEQ, per germline. CDR3 size: 17 residues. Trimming cost V 3 bases and J 9 bases; bases outside gene matches: 14. Here the CDR3 DNA reads TGTGCCAGCAGCCAGGACTTAACTAGCGGGGCCTACGGTGAGCAGTTCTTC. Translated: CASSQDLTSGAYGEQFF.

The chain links TRBV5-1 to TRBJ2-3; 16 positions agree with TRBD2. CDR1 and CDR2 from the germline V gene are SGHRS and YFSETQ. The V segment lost 4 bases and the J segment 3 bases; nucleotides outside the gene matches: 5. This CDR3 has 17 amino acids. The DNA for the CDR3 is TGCGCCAGCAGCCTGGGACTAGCGGGAGGGCCAACAGATACGCAGTATTTT. Protein: CASSLGLAGGPTDTQYF.

This chain links TRBV19 with TRBJ2-1; 7 positions agree with TRBD2. Trimming at V came to 5 bases and at J to 2 bases, leaving 3 bases not matched to a gene. The CDR3 is 14 residues long. Germline CDR1 is LNHDA and CDR2 is SQIVND (reference sequence). The CDR3 region has the DNA TGTGCCAGTAGTGGGGGGGTCACCTACAATGAGCAGTTCTTC. Translating it yields CASSGGVTYNEQFF.

The chain has TRBV5-1 and TRBJ2-3, with 9 bases that match TRBD1. Germline V gene data show CDR1 as SGHRS and CDR2 as YFSETQ. V dropped 4 bases and J dropped 3; count of bases not matched to a gene: 3. The CDR3 totals 14 residues. In nucleotides, the CDR3 is TGCGCCAGCAGCCGGGACAGGGTTACAGATACGCAGTATTTT. It yields the protein CASSRDRVTDTQYF.

The J gene is TRBJ2-1, the V gene TRBV29-1, with D perhaps TRBD1 (6 bases). Per the germline V gene, CDR1 is SQVTM and CDR2 is ANQGSEA. V was cut by 8 bases and J by 4 bases, with 18 bases left in between. The CDR3 loop spans 14 amino acids. Here the CDR3 DNA reads TGCAGCTTAATCAGGGGAGTGGATTACAATGAGCAGTTCTTC. It specifies CSLIRGVDYNEQFF.